One sample yielded the 21 T cell receptor beta chains listed below, sequenced in a study of Graves' ophthalmopathy and Graves' hyperthyroidism. Amplified TCR beta CDR3 regions were obtained using RNA transcripts as template. First-round RT-PCR employed HTBI primers, with a second-round multiplex PCR after it. TCRdb fed the multiplex PCR reads into MiXCR, producing one record per CDR3 protein. The table has almost 750,000 distinct CDR3 sequences, roughly two fifths seen once. The specimen was peripheral blood. The receptors derive from an adult man with Graves' ophthalmopathy.

This clonotype was counted at least ten times. The chain links TRBV9 to TRBJ1-2; D possibly corresponds to TRBD1 (6 bases). This CDR3 comprises 11 residues. The germline CDR1 and CDR2 sequences are SGDLS and YYNGEE. Trimming removed 4 bases at V and 6 bases at J, with 7 bases between. The CDR3 DNA follows: TGTGCCAGCAGCCAGGGGCATGGCTACACCTTC. Amino acid sequence: CASSQGHGYTF. Together with reference TRBV9 and TRBJ1-2, the CDR3 gives the full variable domain: DSGVTQTPKHLITATGQRVTLRCSPRSGDLSVYWYQQSLDQGLQFLIQYYNGEERAKGNILERFSAQQFPDLHSELNLSSLELGDSALYFCASSQGHGYTFGSGTRLTVV.

This clonotype was seen a handful of times. The chain uses TRBV5-1 and TRBJ2-7; D is ambiguous. CDR1 and CDR2 (germline): SGHRS, YFSETQ. V lost 0 bases and J lost 6, with 16 bases in between. The CDR3 runs to 15 residues. The CDR3 here is CASSLAGNPPIEQYF. Written as DNA, the CDR3 is TGCGCCAGCAGCTTGGCCGGAAACCCGCCAATCGAGCAGTACTTC.

This clonotype was seen a single time. The chain has TRBV7-2 and TRBJ1-6, with D perhaps matching TRBD1 (5 bases). The CDR3 length is 16 residues. Germline V gene sequence: CDR1 SGHTA, CDR2 FQGNSA. Trimming took off 0 bases at V and 6 bases at J, with 12 bases between the two ends. In nucleotides, the CDR3 is TGTGCCAGCAGCTTAGCGCAGCGGGGCGGTAATTCACCCCTCCACTTT. Amino acid sequence: CASSLAQRGGNSPLHF.

Points on this clonotype: A read error may explain this, as a much larger clone is one base away. The genes are TRBV9 and TRBJ2-5; TRBD1 agrees at 8 bases. The CDR3 consists of 14 residues. The V gene's germline CDR1 is SGDLS and CDR2 YYNGEE. The CDR3 is CANSAGTGGETQYF. Here the CDR3 DNA reads TGTGCCAACAGCGCCGGGACAGGCGGGGAGACCCAGTACTTC.

As concerns this clonotype: A read error may produce the germline difference seen at one junction end. The chain joins TRBV7-3 to TRBJ2-7; D perhaps matches TRBD2 (6 bases). The CDR3 is made up of 15 amino acids. Germline loops: CDR1 SGHTA, CDR2 FQGTGA. CDR3 nucleotide sequence: TGTGCCAGCAGCCCGTTCGGGCGCGAGACGGGGGAGCTGTACTTC. This encodes CASSPFGRETGELYF.

This clonotype was seen more than once but under ten times. The chain employs TRBV6-6 and TRBJ1-2, with D unclear. This CDR3 spans 14 amino acids. V shed 6 bases and J shed 8 bases, with 19 bases lying between them. The germline CDR1 and CDR2 sequences are MNHNY and SVGAGI (reference sequence). CDR3: CASSQTDTGGGYTF. The CDR3, as DNA: TGTGCCAGCAGCCAGACCGACACGGGAGGGGGCTACACCTTC.

This clonotype was seen a handful of times. The CDR3 DNA follows: TGTGCCAGCAGCCCTCAGTTGGACTATGGCTACACCTTC. Protein: CASSPQLDYGYTF. V gene TRBV16 combines with J gene TRBJ1-2, with D uncertain. Germline V gene data show CDR1 as KGHSY and CDR2 as FQNENV. The CDR3 length is 13 residues. V lost 4 bases and J 3 bases, leaving 9 bases between the germline ends.

This clonotype came up many times. The gene calls are TRBV2 and TRBJ1-4; D gene ambiguous. This CDR3 region has 13 residues. Germline CDR1 SNHLY, CDR2 FYNNEI. V dropped 6 bases and J dropped 7 bases, with 12 bases sitting between them. CDR3 region: CASRRSWAEKLFF. For the CDR3, the DNA is TGTGCCAGCAGACGGAGTTGGGCTGAAAAACTGTTTTTT. The full variable domain, in which reference TRBV2 and TRBJ1-4 provide the parts outside the CDR3, is EPEVTQTPSHQVTQMGQEVILRCVPISNHLYFYWYRQILGQKVEFLVSFYNNEISEKSEIFDDQFSVERPDGSNFTLKIRSTKLEDSAMYFCASRRSWAEKLFFGSGTQLSVL.

This clonotype was observed many times. The chain has TRBV27 and TRBJ2-5; possibly TRBD2 for D (6 bases). Germline V gene sequence: CDR1 MNHEY, CDR2 SMNVEV (reference sequence). Trimming stripped 3 bases from V and 5 bases from J, with 10 bases between. There are 13 residues in the CDR3. The CDR3 spells CASSLSGEETQYF. CDR3 nucleotides: TGTGCCAGCAGTTTGTCGGGGGAGGAGACCCAGTACTTC.

The chain recombines TRBV7-2 with TRBJ2-7; 9 nucleotides align to TRBD2. J lost 3 bases, V lost 3 bases, and 6 bases had no gene match. The CDR3 spans 15 residues. CDR1 is SGHTA and CDR2 is FQGNSA in the germline V gene. Here the CDR3 reads CASSFASGTIYEQYF. The CDR3, as DNA: TGTGCCAGCAGCTTCGCTAGCGGGACGATCTACGAGCAGTACTTC.

The CDR3, as DNA: TGTGCCACCAGCAGAGGAGGGACAGGGGGCTGGACTGAAGCTTTCTTT. Its protein product is CATSRGGTGGWTEAFF. The V call is TRBV15, the J call TRBJ1-1; TRBD1 matches at 12 bases. Germline values: CDR1 LNHNV, CDR2 YYDKDF (reference sequence). This CDR3 has 16 amino acids. With 1 base clipped from V and 5 bases from J, the junction kept 5 bases outside the gene matches.

V is TRBV29-1 and J is TRBJ1-2; D is unclear. Germline V gene data show CDR1 as SQVTM and CDR2 as ANQGSEA. Trimming removed 6 bases from V and 8 bases from J, with 16 bases in between. This CDR3 comprises 12 residues. For the CDR3, the DNA is TGCAGCGTCCTAGACGGGATTGAGGGCTACACCTTC. Protein: CSVLDGIEGYTF.

This clonotype has ten or more counts. The chain employs TRBV20-1 and TRBJ1-5; TRBD1 matches 7 bases. This CDR3 is built from 12 residues. V gave up 5 bases and J gave up 7 bases; unmatched junction bases: 5. Germline-derived CDR1 and CDR2 are DFQATT and SNEGSKA (reference sequence). CDR3 region: CSAHRGGQPQHF. CDR3 in DNA: TGCAGTGCTCACAGGGGAGGGCAGCCCCAGCATTTT.

This clonotype showed up many times. V and J are TRBV29-1 and TRBJ2-7, with a tentative D call TRBD2 (6 bases). V lost 7 bases, J lost 3 bases, and 19 bases lay in between. Germline CDR1 is SQVTM and CDR2 is ANQGSEA. The CDR3 runs to 14 residues. CDR3 sequence (DNA): TGCAGCGCACTAACGTCAGGGAGGTTCTACGAGCAGTACTTC. Translated, it gives CSALTSGRFYEQYF.

V gene TRBV19 combines with J gene TRBJ1-4, with 7 bases aligning to TRBD1. Trimming cost V 4 bases and J 6 bases; bases outside gene matches: 8. This CDR3 has 15 amino acids. Germline CDR1 and CDR2: LNHDA and SQIVND (reference sequence). The CDR3 DNA follows: TGTGCCAGTAGTACGACAGGGAAAGGCGATGAAAAACTGTTTTTT. Amino acid sequence: CASSTTGKGDEKLFF.

This clonotype was counted only a few times. In DNA form, the CDR3 reads TGTGCCAGCACCGGGACTAGCAGGGCTGACGAGCAGTACTTC. Translated: CASTGTSRADEQYF. The rearrangement links TRBV12-3 or TRBV12-4 to TRBJ2-7; 9 positions agree with TRBD2. This CDR3 has 14 residues. J lost 5 bases, V lost 7 bases, and 9 bases had no gene match.

This clonotype was detected a few times. Germline and junction disagree at one end, which may indicate a read error. The chain joins TRBV7-9 to TRBJ2-7; D is perhaps TRBD1 or TRBD2 (5 bases each). Germline lookup yields CDR1 SEHNR and CDR2 FQNEAQ (reference sequence). The CDR3 has 14 residues. The CDR3 region is CVSSRDGHSYEQYF. CDR3 in DNA: TGTGTCAGCAGCAGGGACGGACACTCCTACGAGCAGTACTTC.

This clonotype was detected ten times or more. The V gene is TRBV10-3, the J gene TRBJ2-7, with a tentative D call TRBD2 (5 bases). From germline, CDR1 is ENHRY and CDR2 SYGVKD. With 4 bases removed from V and 3 bases from J, the gap between germline ends came to 7 bases. The CDR3 length is 12 residues. The CDR3 sequence: CAISAGVYEQYF. CDR3 bases: TGTGCCATCAGTGCCGGGGTCTACGAGCAGTACTTC.

This clonotype appeared many times. This sequence joins TRBV25-1 and TRBJ1-1; no definite D call. The germline CDR1 and CDR2 sequences are MGHDK and SYGVNS. The CDR3 has 11 amino acids. V dropped 4 bases and J dropped 6 bases, with 6 bases sitting between them. The CDR3 region has the DNA TGTGCCAGCAGTGCTCTCTCTGAAGCTTTCTTT. Amino acid sequence: CASSALSEAFF.

The V call is TRBV11-3, the J call TRBJ2-6, with a weak D call TRBD1 (6 bases). This CDR3 is 17 amino acids long. Germline V gene lookup returns CDR1 SGHNT and CDR2 YENEEA. Trimming took 3 bases from V and 0 from J, leaving 12 bases between them. CDR3 DNA sequence: TGTGCCAGCAGCTTTACAGGGTCTGGCTCTGGGGCCAACGTCCTGACTTTC. The encoded protein is CASSFTGSGSGANVLTF.

The chain carries TRBV7-9 and TRBJ1-6; weak D call: TRBD1 (5 bases). This CDR3 contains 14 residues. Germline V gene lookup returns CDR1 SEHNR and CDR2 FQNEAQ (reference sequence). Trimming stripped 5 bases from V and 10 bases from J, with 15 bases between. The CDR3 coding sequence is TGTGCCAGCAGCGTCTCCGGTGGGGACTCACCCCTCCACTTT. This encodes CASSVSGGDSPLHF. Full variable domain (outside the CDR3, taken from reference TRBV7-9 and TRBJ1-6): DTGVSQNPRHKITKRGQNVTFRCDPISEHNRLYWYRQTLGQGPEFLTYFQNEAQLEKSRLLSDRFSAERPKGSFSTLEIQRTEQGDSAMYLCASSVSGGDSPLHFGNGTRLTVT.